These 11 T cell receptor beta chains were sequenced from one sample in a study of T cell changes during pregnancy in multiple sclerosis. The data were produced by immunoSEQ multiplex PCR, yet TCRdb's version contains in-frame clones alone and is incomplete. The table lists 85,000 to 95,000 clones, 91% of them singletons. The source was peripheral blood, collected after pregnancy. These receptors were collected from a female donor in good health, enrolled as a control in a pregnancy study.

This chain connects TRBV5-5 to TRBJ1-1; D is ambiguous. Deletions cut 4 bases from V and 5 bases from J, with 6 bases between. The length of the CDR3 is 11 residues. The germline V gene has CDR1 SGHKS and CDR2 YYEKEE (reference sequence). This CDR3 is CASSSETEAFF. The CDR3 DNA sequence: TGTGCCAGCAGCAGCGAGACTGAAGCTTTCTTT.

The rearrangement joins TRBV18 to TRBJ1-1; D is possibly TRBD1 (5 bases). V dropped 4 bases and J dropped 6 bases, with 18 bases sitting between them. CDR1 is KGHSH, CDR2 LQKENI, per germline. The CDR3 runs 15 residues. The CDR3 loop is CASSQGLPDGAEAFF. The CDR3 DNA reads as TGTGCCAGCTCACAGGGACTCCCCGACGGCGCTGAAGCTTTCTTT.

V and J are TRBV7-2 and TRBJ1-6; perhaps TRBD1 as D (6 bases). V was pared by 4 bases and J by 10 bases, with 14 bases between. Per germline, CDR1 SGHTA and CDR2 FQGNSA. The CDR3 runs 14 residues. In nucleotides, the CDR3 is TGTGCCAGCAGCTATGCCCAGGGGCCCTCACCCCTCCACTTT. Translated, it gives CASSYAQGPSPLHF.

The rearrangement uses TRBV7-8 and TRBJ2-7, with 9 bases fitting TRBD1. The CDR3 runs to 19 residues. Germline CDR1 reads SGHVS; CDR2 reads FQNEAQ. V was clipped by 4 bases and J by 2 bases; unmatched bases: 18. CDR3 DNA sequence: TGTGCCAGCAGCTCGACCAGATTCTACCGGGACAGGGAAGCCTACGAGCAGTACTTC. The encoded protein is CASSSTRFYRDREAYEQYF.

The V gene is TRBV7-6, the J gene TRBJ2-7; 8 nucleotides match TRBD1. Germline loops: CDR1 SGHVS, CDR2 FNYEAQ. Unmatched junction bases numbered 9, after V lost 5 bases and J lost 3 bases. The CDR3 has 15 amino acids. The CDR3 DNA follows: TGTGCCAGCAGCCGCCTAGGACAGGGAATCTACGAGCAGTACTTC. This sequence encodes CASSRLGQGIYEQYF. Combining the CDR3 with reference TRBV7-6 and TRBJ2-7 gives the whole variable domain GAGVSQSPRYKVTKRGQDVALRCDPISGHVSLYWYRQALGQGPEFLTYFNYEAQQDKSGLPNDRFSAERPEGSISTLTIQRTEQRDSAMYRCASSRLGQGIYEQYFGPGTRLTVT.

The chain employs TRBV7-9 and TRBJ1-5, with D possibly matching TRBD1 (5 bases). The CDR3 covers 13 residues. Germline loops: CDR1 SEHNR, CDR2 FQNEAQ (reference sequence). The V end was cut by 2 bases, the J end by 5 bases, with 7 bases between. CDR3: CASSLQGDQPQHF. In nucleotides, the CDR3 is TGTGCCAGCAGCTTACAGGGCGATCAGCCCCAGCATTTT. Full variable domain (outside the CDR3, taken from reference TRBV7-9 and TRBJ1-5): DTGVSQNPRHKITKRGQNVTFRCDPISEHNRLYWYRQTLGQGPEFLTYFQNEAQLEKSRLLSDRFSAERPKGSFSTLEIQRTEQGDSAMYLCASSLQGDQPQHFGDGTRLSIL.

This clone occurred once. V is TRBV5-1 and J is TRBJ2-1, with D perhaps matching TRBD2 (5 bases). Trimming took 0 bases from V and 6 from J, leaving 16 bases between them. Looked up from germline, CDR1 is SGHRS and CDR2 is YFSETQ. The CDR3 has 16 amino acids. The CDR3 DNA follows: TGCGCCAGCAGCTTGGGTAGCATCCCGGGATTCAATGAGCAGTTCTTC. This encodes CASSLGSIPGFNEQFF.

The chain joins TRBV4-3 to TRBJ2-1, with TRBD2 identical over 10 bases. The length of the CDR3 is 17 residues. Germline values: CDR1 LGHNA, CDR2 YSLEER. Trimming took 4 bases from V and 2 from J; bases not matched to a gene: 8. DNA for the CDR3: TGCGCCAGCAGCCCCAGGGGTAGCGGGGGGACCTACAATGAGCAGTTCTTC. It yields the protein CASSPRGSGGTYNEQFF.

This CDR3 reads CSVDPDRGRSSYGYTF. For the CDR3, the DNA is TGCAGCGTTGATCCGGACAGGGGGCGGTCCTCCTATGGCTACACCTTC. This chain uses TRBV29-1 with TRBJ1-2, with 11 bases identical to TRBD1. CDR3 length equals 16 residues. Trimming cost V 3 bases and J 4 bases; bases outside gene matches: 10. Germline assignment: CDR1 SQVTM and CDR2 ANQGSEA. Full variable domain (missing parts from reference TRBV29-1 and TRBJ1-2): SAVISQKPSRDICQRGTSLTIQCQVDSQVTMMFWYRQQPGQSLTLIATANQGSEATYESGFVIDKFPISRPNLTFSTLTVSNMSPEDSSIYLCSVDPDRGRSSYGYTFGSGTRLTVV.

This chain connects TRBV7-2 to TRBJ1-2, with a possible D match to TRBD1 (5 bases). From germline, CDR1 is SGHTA and CDR2 FQGNSA. The CDR3 has 16 amino acids. Trimming removed 1 base at V and 0 bases at J, with 12 bases between. In DNA, the CDR3 is TGTGCCAGCAGCTTAGTGGCAGGGCAGGCTAACTATGGCTACACCTTC. Translating it yields CASSLVAGQANYGYTF.

The V call is TRBV19, the J call TRBJ1-5, with D possibly being TRBD1 (6 bases). The germline gives CDR1 LNHDA, CDR2 SQIVND (reference sequence). This CDR3 comprises 16 residues. Between the trimmed V and J ends, which lost 3 bases and 1 base, there was a span of 13 bases. The CDR3 DNA is TGTGCCAGTAGTATGTTCGGGGGGCCCAGCAATCAGCCCCAGCATTTT. It translates to CASSMFGGPSNQPQHF.